These T cell receptor beta chains were read from a single sample in a study of T cell responses to AZD1222 COVID-19 vaccine. Here immunoSEQ multiplex PCR was the method, and the copy in TCRdb shows in-frame clones only, minus some. Altogether more than 85,000 clones are present, over 80% being singletons, with the ten largest covering less than 8%. The sequences come from peripheral blood, collected on day 0 of AZD1222 vaccination. The receptor set was obtained from an adult in good health. Each CDR3 is given with its conserved first and last residue.

V | CDR3
TRBV27 | CASSLARDTEAFF
TRBV9 | CASSLAYNSPLHF
TRBV5-4 | CASSLDRGQHTQYF
TRBV3-1/TRBV3-2 | CASSLGQGEKLFF
TRBV7-9 | CASSYAGRGGNQPQHF
TRBV28 | CASSFAGTGANTIYF
TRBV7-3 | CASSLTGRTSGRVTDTQYF
TRBV6-5 | CASSYPGVGGGETQYF
TRBV12-3/TRBV12-4 | CASSPGVYGYTF
TRBV20-1 | CSASRPGGGSPLHF
TRBV5-1 | CASSTGWGETEAFF